Shown below are 20 T cell receptor beta chains from a single sample sequenced in a study of regulatory T cells in long-lasting Graves disease listed by TCRdb under 2021. The library relied on multiplex PCR. The sequencer was an Illumina HiSeq 4000. To build TCR beta libraries, CDR3 regions were amplified by Arm-PCR using iRepertoire HTBI primers. TCRdb handled the public reads itself, with Q25 trimming in fastp and clone calling in MiXCR, and kept productive beta chains. Every distinct CDR3 protein forms one entry, paired with its most common genes and DNA. Within this sample are some 400,000 distinct CDR3 sequences, with under 15% of them counted one time only. The ten largest account for 16% of the sample. According to the study, the label for this sample's time point signals: newly diagnosed GD, antithyroid drugs for less than 3 months. RNA was extracted from PBMCs in TRIzol for both TCR sequencing and RNA sequencing.

These data also featured in a second study, about T cells in Graves' hyperthyroidism and ophthalmopathy.

The sample here was peripheral blood mononuclear cells (PBMCs), taken at new diagnosis, from a patient treated with antithyroid drugs. The source of these receptors is a woman in her twenties or thirties with Graves disease. Donor details come from another sample of the same person, matched by shared clones.

CDR3 residues: CASSQSGRVVNTEAFF. The CDR3 DNA follows: TGCGCCAGCTCCCAGTCCGGGAGGGTGGTGAACACTGAAGCTTTCTTT. This chain joins TRBV5-1 and TRBJ1-1, with no clear D. V lost 7 bases, J lost 0 bases, and 19 bases lay in between. Germline-derived CDR1 and CDR2 are SGHRS and YFSETQ. The CDR3 is made up of 16 amino acids.

The chain uses TRBV28 and TRBJ2-3, with D unresolved. With 2 bases removed from V and 1 base from J, the gap between germline ends came to 10 bases. CDR3 length equals 15 residues. CDR1 is MDHEN, CDR2 SYDVKM, per germline. The CDR3 sequence is CASSLLIPGTDTQYF. CDR3 coding DNA: TGTGCCAGCAGTTTACTTATTCCGGGCACAGATACGCAGTATTTT.

This clonotype has a count of ten or more. The chain couples TRBV28 to TRBJ1-2, with D perhaps TRBD1 (5 bases). V gave up 4 bases and J gave up 8 bases, with 14 bases separating them. Germline V gene lookup returns CDR1 MDHEN and CDR2 SYDVKM. The CDR3 loop spans 13 amino acids. The CDR3 sequence is CASSSPGAGGYTF. The CDR3 region has the DNA TGTGCCAGCAGTTCCCCCGGGGCGGGAGGCTACACCTTC.

This clonotype has ten or more counts. V gene TRBV7-8 combines with J gene TRBJ2-7; D is tentatively TRBD1 or TRBD2 (6 bases each). Germline lookup yields CDR1 SGHVS and CDR2 FQNEAQ. CDR3 size: 15 residues. V was clipped by 5 bases and J by 1 base, with 15 bases between them. CDR3 bases: TGTGCCAGCAGCCCACAAGGAGGGGGTTCCTACGAGCAGTACTTC. Its protein product is CASSPQGGGSYEQYF.

This clonotype turned up a few times. The chain couples TRBV3-1 to TRBJ1-3; D not resolved. V lost 3 bases and J 5 bases, leaving 11 bases between the germline ends. The CDR3 has 14 residues. Germline V gene sequence: CDR1 LGHDT, CDR2 YNNKEL (reference sequence). In DNA form, the CDR3 reads TGTGCCAGCAGCCAGGGTAGGCGAAGAAACACCATATATTTT. This translates into CASSQGRRRNTIYF.

The chain combines TRBV11-2 with TRBJ2-5; D unclear. V was pared by 0 bases and J by 4 bases, with 6 bases between. This CDR3 region has 13 residues. Germline V gene data show CDR1 as SGHAT and CDR2 as FQNNGV. CDR3 DNA: TGTGCCAGCAGCTTAGATCTACGAGAGACCCAGTACTTC. Residues: CASSLDLRETQYF.

As for this clonotype: A much larger clone lies one base from this, so it may be a read error. The rearrangement uses TRBV20-1 and TRBJ2-3; the D gene is possibly TRBD1 (6 bases). Trimming removed 2 bases from V and 8 bases from J, with 17 bases in between. CDR3 length equals 14 residues. Germline V gene data show CDR1 as DFQATT and CDR2 as SNEGSKA (reference sequence). This chain's CDR3 is CSARRKGRGGTQYF. The CDR3 DNA is TGCAGTGCTAGAAGGAAGGGAAGAGGGGGTACGCAGTATTTT.

This clonotype has ten or more counts. J is TRBJ2-7 and V is TRBV10-1; 7 bases map to TRBD1. CDR3 length: 14 residues. V shed 7 bases, J shed 4 bases, and the junction held 10 bases outside the gene matches. Germline values: CDR1 WNHNN, CDR2 SYGVQD (reference sequence). The CDR3 reads CASNLRGQDYEQYF. The CDR3 DNA follows: TGCGCCAGCAACCTTAGAGGACAGGATTACGAGCAGTACTTC.

This clonotype was seen many times. This CDR3 is CASTPRTGVDEQYF. DNA of the CDR3: TGTGCCAGCACCCCGAGGACAGGGGTCGACGAGCAGTACTTC. The rearrangement joins TRBV6-1 to TRBJ2-7; 9 nucleotides agree with TRBD1. J gave up 5 bases and V 7 bases, and 9 bases lay outside the gene matches. The germline CDR1 and CDR2 sequences are MNHNS and SASEGT. There are 14 residues in the CDR3.

This chain's CDR3 is CSANGIGVRRTNEKLFF. In DNA, the CDR3 is TGCAGTGCTAATGGGATCGGGGTTCGTAGGACTAATGAAAAACTGTTTTTT. The J gene is TRBJ1-4, the V gene TRBV20-1, with unresolved D. This CDR3 has 17 residues. V was shortened by 4 bases and J by 2 bases, with 20 bases between the two germline ends. Germline CDR1 DFQATT, CDR2 SNEGSKA (reference sequence).

J is TRBJ2-7 and V is TRBV30, with 9 bases aligning to TRBD2. In germline, CDR1 is GTSNPN, CDR2 SVGIG (reference sequence). The CDR3 covers 14 residues. The J segment lost 2 bases and the V segment lost 2 bases, leaving 4 bases of the junction unmatched. The DNA of the CDR3 is TGTGCCTGGAGTAGGATAGCGGGGGCCTACGAGCAGTACTTC. Its translation: CAWSRIAGAYEQYF.

This clonotype came up once. V and J are TRBV29-1 and TRBJ1-5, with 7 nucleotides matching TRBD1. The CDR3 runs 12 residues. CDR1 and CDR2 from the germline V gene are SQVTM and ANQGSEA. V was clipped by 6 bases and J by 4 bases; unmatched bases: 3. The CDR3 protein is CSVQGLNQPQHF. CDR3 nucleotides: TGCAGCGTACAGGGGCTAAATCAGCCCCAGCATTTT.

This clonotype was picked up many times. The V call is TRBV9, the J call TRBJ2-5; 11 bases agree with TRBD2. This CDR3 region has 18 residues. From germline, CDR1 is SGDLS and CDR2 YYNGEE. V lost 0 bases, J lost 0 bases, and 7 bases stayed unmatched. The CDR3, as DNA: TGTGCCAGCAGCGTAGGACTAGCGGGACCAAGAAACCAAGAGACCCAGTACTTC. Translated, it gives CASSVGLAGPRNQETQYF.

This clonotype was detected many times. V usage is TRBV10-3 and J usage is TRBJ2-3; no definite D call. The CDR3 is made up of 11 amino acids. Trimming shortened V by 8 bases and J by 0 bases, and 3 bases separated the two germline ends. CDR1 and CDR2 from the germline V gene are ENHRY and SYGVKD. The CDR3 DNA reads as TGTGCCATCCGAAGCACAGATACGCAGTATTTT. Protein: CAIRSTDTQYF.

This clonotype was picked up many times. The chain recombines TRBV28 with TRBJ2-7, with D unresolved. V dropped 5 bases and J dropped 3 bases, with 8 bases sitting between them. The V gene's germline CDR1 is MDHEN and CDR2 SYDVKM. This CDR3 comprises 12 residues. As DNA, the CDR3 is TGTGCCAGCAGTCGTTCGGGCTACGAGCAGTACTTC. Protein sequence: CASSRSGYEQYF.

Remarks on this clonotype: This may stem from a read error, because a much larger clone lies one nucleotide away. No conserved phenylalanine or tryptophan is present at the end of the CDR3, so a read error is the likely explanation. The chain employs TRBV5-1 and TRBJ2-1, with 10 nucleotides matching TRBD1. The DNA end lines up better with TRBJ2-5; the J call may be wrong. The germline gives CDR1 SGHRS, CDR2 YFSETQ. The CDR3 runs to 14 residues. The CDR3 sequence is CASSTDRGQETQYS. The CDR3 region has the DNA TGCGCCAGCAGCACGGACAGGGGGCAAGAGACCCAGTACTCC.

The J gene is TRBJ2-7, the V gene TRBV25-1, with 9 bases lining up with TRBD2. Germline loops: CDR1 MGHDK, CDR2 SYGVNS. V shed 5 bases and J 2 bases; nucleotides not matched to a gene: 4. The CDR3 totals 14 residues. CDR3 nucleotide sequence: TGTGCCAGCAGTCAGCGGGAGGTCCCCTACGAGCAGTACTTC. Translated: CASSQREVPYEQYF.

This clonotype showed up many times. The genes are TRBV6-5 and TRBJ2-7; D ambiguous. Germline V CDR1 and CDR2: MNHEY, SVGAGI. Trimming removed 0 bases at V and 3 bases at J, with 15 bases between. CDR3 length: 16 amino acids. In DNA, the CDR3 is TGTGCCAGCAGTTACTCAGTAGTAGCCCTCCTCTACGAGCAGTACTTC. Encoded protein: CASSYSVVALLYEQYF.

This clonotype was counted many times. CDR3 protein: CATSTIPWGNEQFF. The CDR3 nucleotides are TGTGCCACCAGTACGATCCCCTGGGGCAATGAGCAGTTCTTC. The chain is built from TRBV24-1 and TRBJ2-1; D unresolved. The CDR3 is made up of 14 amino acids. Trimming took off 6 bases at V and 6 bases at J, with 14 bases between the two ends. CDR1 is KGHDR and CDR2 is SFDVKD in the germline V gene.

Turning to this clonotype: A much larger clone lies one base from this, so it may be a read error. Here the CDR3 omits its conserved ending phenylalanine or tryptophan, so a read error is the likely source. The chain carries TRBV11-3 and TRBJ1-1, with a tentative D call TRBD1 (5 bases). There are 19 residues in the CDR3. Trimming stripped 0 bases from V and 4 bases from J, with 24 bases between. Per the germline V gene, CDR1 is SGHNT and CDR2 is YENEEA. CDR3 sequence: CASSLEDRLGGTGVTEAFL. Here the CDR3 DNA reads TGTGCCAGCAGCTTAGAGGATCGATTAGGCGGGACGGGGGTCACTGAAGCTTTCCTT.